This T cell receptor (beta chain) is from a study of OX40 agonist ivuxolimab in advanced cancers. Germline CDR1 is SEHNR and CDR2 is FQNEAQ (reference sequence). CDR3 length equals 18 residues. Trimming cost V 6 bases and J 2 bases, with 25 bases left between them. The count of this clone is one. The method was immunoSEQ multiplex PCR; TCRdb's version includes in-frame clones alone and lacks a portion of them. This table holds 38,000 or so clones, roughly nine tenths found once. Sequenced here: CD4+ or CD8+ T cells sorted from blood, sampled in a trial of the OX40 agonist ivuxolimab. This chain uses TRBV7-9 with TRBJ2-5; a weak D match, TRBD1 (5 bases). This TCR derives from an adult with an advanced solid tumor such as melanoma, head and neck, liver or kidney cancer. The CDR3 is CASRSTDPLHLLQETQYF. For the CDR3, the DNA is TGTGCCAGCAGATCGACAGACCCGCTACATCTTTTACAAGAGACCCAGTACTTC. Full variable domain (remainder filled in from reference TRBV7-9 and TRBJ2-5): DTGVSQNPRHKITKRGQNVTFRCDPISEHNRLYWYRQTLGQGPEFLTYFQNEAQLEKSRLLSDRFSAERPKGSFSTLEIQRTEQGDSAMYLCASRSTDPLHLLQETQYFGPGTRLLVL.